The 27 T cell receptor beta chains listed next were all sequenced from one sample in a study of regulatory T cells in long-lasting Graves disease. To make TCR beta libraries, researchers used iRepertoire HTBI primers and Arm-PCR of CDR3 regions. TCRdb re-derived calls from the multiplex PCR reads in MiXCR, one entry per CDR3 protein. The sample includes a few hundred thousand distinct CDR3 sequences, about 25% of them seen just once. Time point defined: persistent/refractory GD, antithyroid drugs over 5 years with positive TRAb. PBMC RNA served as the TCR library source. The sample in question was peripheral blood mononuclear cells (PBMCs), obtained when the disease was refractory, from a patient treated with antithyroid drugs. The receptors were sampled from a female donor with Graves disease.

This clonotype came up a few times. This may come from a read error, since a much larger clone is one base off. V and J are TRBV28 and TRBJ2-2, with a weak D call TRBD1 (5 bases). CDR3 length: 14 amino acids. Germline CDR1 is MDHEN and CDR2 is SYDVKM. CDR3 coding DNA: TGTGCCAGCAGGAAAACAGGAGTCACCGAGGAGCTGTTTTTT. Its translation: CASRKTGVTEELFF.

This clonotype occurred a few times. This chain joins TRBV3-1 and TRBJ1-5, with D unclear. Germline V CDR1 and CDR2: LGHDT, YNNKEL (reference sequence). The CDR3 extends over 17 amino acids. Trimming took 1 base from V and 2 from J, leaving 15 bases between them. The CDR3: CASSQGPTNWGNQPQHF. In nucleotides, the CDR3 is TGTGCCAGCAGCCAAGGACCGACCAATTGGGGCAATCAGCCCCAGCATTTT.

This clonotype was counted a few times. This chain connects TRBV7-8 to TRBJ1-5, with D hard to call. The CDR3 consists of 14 residues. Germline V lookup: CDR1 SGHVS, CDR2 FQNEAQ. The V gene lost 8 bases and the J gene lost 3 bases, with 14 bases spanning the gap. In DNA, the CDR3 is TGTGCCAGCCACCAAGAGGGTACCAATCAGCCCCAGCATTTT. Translation: CASHQEGTNQPQHF. Full variable domain (remainder filled in from reference TRBV7-8 and TRBJ1-5): GAGVSQSPRYKVAKRGQDVALRCDPISGHVSLFWYQQALGQGPEFLTYFQNEAQLDKSGLPSDRFFAERPEGSVSTLKIQRTQQEDSAVYLCASHQEGTNQPQHFGDGTRLSIL.

The chain employs TRBV7-9 and TRBJ1-2; no clear D gene. Trimming left V 5 bases short and J 4 bases short, with 5 bases between. This CDR3 comprises 11 residues. The germline CDR1 and CDR2 sequences are SEHNR and FQNEAQ (reference sequence). CDR3 in amino acids: CASSPPYGYTF. The CDR3 coding sequence is TGTGCCAGCAGCCCCCCCTATGGCTACACCTTC. Full variable domain (outside the CDR3, taken from reference TRBV7-9 and TRBJ1-2): DTGVSQNPRHKITKRGQNVTFRCDPISEHNRLYWYRQTLGQGPEFLTYFQNEAQLEKSRLLSDRFSAERPKGSFSTLEIQRTEQGDSAMYLCASSPPYGYTFGSGTRLTVV.

The chain links TRBV2 to TRBJ2-2; D gene ambiguous. The CDR3 covers 13 residues. Germline V lookup: CDR1 SNHLY, CDR2 FYNNEI. V gave up 3 bases and J gave up 5 bases, with 7 bases separating them. In DNA form, the CDR3 reads TGTGCCAGCAGTGACCGGGCAACCGGGGAGCTGTTTTTT. It codes for CASSDRATGELFF.

This clonotype was counted at least ten times. The chain is built from TRBV28 and TRBJ1-1; D is perhaps TRBD1 (5 bases). The CDR3 spans 17 residues. The germline V gene encodes CDR1 MDHEN and CDR2 SYDVKM. Between the trimmed V and J ends, which lost 5 bases and 1 base, there was a span of 20 bases. The CDR3 sequence: CASSLGINRFGNTEAFF. CDR3 in DNA: TGTGCCAGCAGTCTAGGGATTAACAGGTTTGGGAACACTGAAGCTTTCTTT. Supplemented by reference TRBV28 and TRBJ1-1, the full variable domain reads DVKVTQSSRYLVKRTGEKVFLECVQDMDHENMFWYRQDPGLGLRLIYFSYDVKMKEKGDIPEGYSVSREKKERFSLILESASTNQTSMYLCASSLGINRFGNTEAFFGQGTRLTVV.

This clonotype has just a few counts. This chain joins TRBV5-1 and TRBJ1-4; tentative D call: TRBD1 (5 bases). Germline V gene lookup returns CDR1 SGHRS and CDR2 YFSETQ. This CDR3 region has 15 residues. V lost 2 bases and J lost 3, with 11 bases in between. CDR3 in DNA: TGCGCCAGCAGCTTCCGCGGGGGACCTAATGAAAAACTGTTTTTT. Translation gives CASSFRGGPNEKLFF.

This clonotype was counted ten times or more. This rearrangement joins TRBV7-2 to TRBJ2-7, with D possibly matching TRBD2 (5 bases). Trimming pared 1 base from V and 0 bases from J, leaving 10 bases between. Looked up from germline, CDR1 is SGHTA and CDR2 is FQGNSA. The CDR3 covers 15 residues. CDR3 sequence: CASSLGAGSSYEQYF. The CDR3 bases are TGTGCCAGCAGCTTAGGCGCGGGCAGCTCCTACGAGCAGTACTTC.

This clonotype was detected only a few times. V and J are TRBV30 and TRBJ1-2; a possible D gene is TRBD1 (6 bases). The CDR3 is made up of 13 amino acids. Looked up from germline, CDR1 is GTSNPN and CDR2 is SVGIG (reference sequence). V dropped 0 bases and J dropped 8 bases, with 13 bases sitting between them. CDR3 coding DNA: TGTGCCTGGAGTGTGACGACAGGAATGGGCTACACCTTC. It yields the protein CAWSVTTGMGYTF.

This clonotype has ten or more counts. This chain links TRBV6-1 with TRBJ2-5; no reliable D call. V was trimmed by 4 bases and J by 4 bases, leaving 16 bases between them. The CDR3 covers 15 residues. Germline V CDR1 and CDR2: MNHNS, SASEGT. The CDR3 here is CASSVPVGSRETQYF. Here the CDR3 DNA reads TGTGCCAGCAGTGTACCGGTGGGGTCACGAGAGACCCAGTACTTC.

This chain uses TRBV29-1 with TRBJ2-3, with TRBD2 matching over 8 bases. The germline V gene encodes CDR1 SQVTM and CDR2 ANQGSEA. This CDR3 contains 13 residues. The J segment lost 3 bases and the V segment lost 5 bases, leaving 4 bases of the junction unmatched. The CDR3 coding sequence is TGCAGCGTTCAAAGCGGGAGTACAGATACGCAGTATTTT. It is translated as CSVQSGSTDTQYF.

This clonotype has a count of ten or more. The V call is TRBV6-1, the J call TRBJ1-2; the D gene is possibly TRBD1 (5 bases). Deletions cut 6 bases from V and 3 bases from J, with 14 bases between. Per the germline V gene, CDR1 is MNHNS and CDR2 is SASEGT. The CDR3 has 14 residues. The CDR3 loop reads CASSASWGDYGYTF. CDR3 sequence (DNA): TGTGCCAGCAGCGCCTCATGGGGGGACTATGGCTACACCTTC.

This clonotype was observed a few times. This CDR3 is CASSQYDYRDGQETQYF. The CDR3 DNA follows: TGTGCCAGCAGCCAATACGACTACCGGGACGGACAAGAGACCCAGTACTTC. V and J are TRBV3-1 and TRBJ2-5; tentatively, D is TRBD1 or TRBD2 (5 bases each). V was shortened by 2 bases and J by 2 bases, with 18 bases between the two germline ends. The germline CDR1 and CDR2 sequences are LGHDT and YNNKEL (reference sequence). The CDR3 sequence is 17 residues long.

There are many counts of this clonotype. The chain employs TRBV12-3 or TRBV12-4 and TRBJ1-5; 12 bases are shared with TRBD1. The CDR3 length is 15 residues. V shed 5 bases and J 6 bases; nucleotides not matched to a gene: 5. The CDR3 DNA reads as TGTGCCAGCAGTCTCGGGACAGGGGGCCGTCAGCCCCAGCATTTT. It is translated as CASSLGTGGRQPQHF.

The chain uses TRBV3-1 and TRBJ1-2; D unresolved. Trimming left V 4 bases short and J 3 bases short, with 9 bases between. The germline V gene encodes CDR1 LGHDT and CDR2 YNNKEL (reference sequence). This CDR3 comprises 13 residues. Here the CDR3 DNA reads TGTGCCAGCAGCCGTCAGACGGACTATGGCTACACCTTC. Protein product: CASSRQTDYGYTF.

The chain is built from TRBV5-8 and TRBJ1-1; no clear D gene. The germline V gene has CDR1 SGHTS and CDR2 YDEGEE. The CDR3 covers 15 residues. Trimming cost V 1 base and J 4 bases, with 14 bases left between them. DNA for the CDR3: TGTGCCAGCAGCTTGACGACATGGGGAGGCACTGAAGCTTTCTTT. This gives the protein CASSLTTWGGTEAFF.

As regards this clonotype: This may be a read error, as it is one base from a much larger clone. V is TRBV10-3 and J is TRBJ1-2; D possibly corresponds to TRBD1 (5 bases). V lost 6 bases to trimming and J lost 4 bases, with 12 bases between them. Looked up from germline, CDR1 is ENHRY and CDR2 is SYGVKD. This CDR3 has 13 amino acids. The CDR3 DNA follows: TGTGCCATCAGATTACAGGAGAGCTATGGCTACACCTTC. Residues: CAIRLQESYGYTF.

This clonotype has at least ten counts. The rearrangement links TRBV27 to TRBJ1-5; perhaps TRBD1 as D (6 bases). The CDR3 sequence is 16 residues long. The ends were cut back, 4 bases at V and 7 bases at J, with 20 bases in the middle. Germline V gene sequence: CDR1 MNHEY, CDR2 SMNVEV (reference sequence). The DNA of the CDR3 is TGTGCCAGCAGTTCCGGGGTGGGGGGGGCGGTCCAGCCCCAGCATTTT. It translates to CASSSGVGGAVQPQHF.

There are a few counts of this clonotype. V and J are TRBV11-3 and TRBJ2-2; D is uncertain. The CDR3 runs 17 residues. Germline values: CDR1 SGHNT, CDR2 YENEEA. V lost 1 base and J 0 bases, leaving 12 bases between the germline ends. In nucleotides, the CDR3 is TGTGCCAGCAGCTTAGGGGTGTCTACTCCGAACACCGGGGAGCTGTTTTTT. Encoded protein: CASSLGVSTPNTGELFF.

This clonotype was detected ten times or more. This chain links TRBV6-1 with TRBJ1-1, with 9 bases that match TRBD1. The CDR3 covers 15 residues. V was clipped by 6 bases and J by 4 bases; unmatched bases: 9. Germline CDR1 and CDR2: MNHNS and SASEGT. Here the CDR3 reads CASRRTGGGSTEAFF. The CDR3 bases are TGTGCCAGCAGACGAACAGGGGGCGGAAGCACTGAAGCTTTCTTT.

The V gene is TRBV6-1, the J gene TRBJ1-2; no clear D. Germline lookup yields CDR1 MNHNS and CDR2 SASEGT. The CDR3 covers 15 residues. V dropped 5 bases and J dropped 6 bases, with 19 bases sitting between them. The CDR3 bases are TGTGCCAGCAGTCCCTCCCTCCGCGGGTTTGATGGCTACACCTTC. Amino acid sequence: CASSPSLRGFDGYTF.

In this sample, this clonotype turned up many times. The genes are TRBV30 and TRBJ1-1, with 10 bases matching TRBD1. The CDR3 is 14 residues long. CDR1 GTSNPN and CDR2 SVGIG come from the germline V gene (reference sequence). V lost 5 bases to trimming and J lost 3 bases; unmatched junction nucleotides: 6. CDR3 nucleotide sequence: TGTGCCTGGGACAGTGGACAGGGGGACACTGAAGCTTTCTTT. It encodes CAWDSGQGDTEAFF.

The sample holds one count of this clonotype. The chain combines TRBV3-1 with TRBJ2-5; D is ambiguous. V was trimmed by 7 bases and J by 4 bases, leaving 13 bases between them. In germline, CDR1 is LGHDT, CDR2 YNNKEL (reference sequence). The CDR3 contains 13 residues. Here the CDR3 reads CASKTGTGETQYF. The CDR3 DNA sequence: TGTGCCAGCAAAACGGGTACGGGAGAGACCCAGTACTTC.

This clonotype has at least ten counts. The chain joins TRBV12-3 or TRBV12-4 to TRBJ2-2; 12 positions agree with TRBD2. Trimming removed 3 bases from V and 7 bases from J; junction bases left unmatched: 12. This CDR3 contains 18 residues. The CDR3 DNA reads TGTGCCAGCAGTTTGGCACGACTAGCGGGAGTGGGGCACGGGGAGCTGTTTTTT. The encoded protein is CASSLARLAGVGHGELFF.

This clonotype was observed a few times. The chain is built from TRBV18 and TRBJ1-1; D uncertain. Germline V gene lookup returns CDR1 KGHSH and CDR2 LQKENI. CDR3 length equals 13 residues. V was trimmed by 6 bases and J by 3 bases, leaving 11 bases between them. The CDR3 region has the DNA TGTGCCAGCTCTGGACCGATTTACACTGAAGCTTTCTTT. Its translation is CASSGPIYTEAFF.

The chain is built from TRBV12-3 or TRBV12-4 and TRBJ1-1; 7 nucleotides match TRBD1. The CDR3 covers 14 residues. J lost 6 bases, V lost 7 bases, and 11 bases had no gene match. The CDR3 loop is CASNLRGGYAEAFF. For the CDR3, the DNA is TGTGCCAGCAACCTCAGGGGGGGGTACGCTGAAGCTTTCTTT.

This clonotype was recorded once. The gene calls are TRBV30 and TRBJ1-6; no reliable D call. The CDR3 spans 17 residues. Germline V gives CDR1 GTSNPN, CDR2 SVGIG (reference sequence). V was trimmed by 4 bases and J by 0 bases, leaving 16 bases between them. The CDR3 nucleotides read TGTGCCTGGACTTCTGGCCGAACAAGCTCCTATAATTCACCCCTCCACTTT. It codes for CAWTSGRTSSYNSPLHF. Filled out from reference TRBV30 and TRBJ1-6, the complete variable domain reads SQTIHQWPATLVQPVGSPLSLECTVEGTSNPNLYWYRQAAGRGLQLLFYSVGIGQISSEVPQNLSASRPQDRQFILSSKKLLLSDSGFYLCAWTSGRTSSYNSPLHFGNGTRLTVT.